This TCR beta chain comes out of a study of technical replicates of blood from a handful of donors. Sequencing was performed with immunoSEQ multiplex PCR; in TCRdb, only in-frame clones are kept and a portion is missing. The table shows tens of thousands of clones, with around nine tenths occurring only once. Losses at the gene ends were 0 bases for V and 3 bases for J; bases not matched to a gene: 10. The CDR3 runs 17 residues. The germline V gene encodes CDR1 SGHRS and CDR2 YFSETQ. The chain employs TRBV5-1 and TRBJ2-7; 9 bases line up with TRBD2. What was sequenced was T cells isolated from PBMCs. This TCR was sampled from a human donor in good health. CDR3 nucleotide sequence: TGCGCCAGCAGCTTGGAAGGGACTAGCAGGGGCCTCTACGAGCAGTACTTC. This gives the protein CASSLEGTSRGLYEQYF.